This TCR beta chain was observed in a study of T cell responses to AZD1222 COVID-19 vaccine. Notes on the study in general: It was only a handful of AZD1222 recipients who were seropositive at baseline. CD4 TCRs associated with vaccination spanned spike, dominating at 160-218 and 743-854. Within unmutated variant regions lay the reported targets of nearly half of spike-specific TCRs.

This clone was seen just once. The antigen remains unidentified. V lost 0 bases and J 0 bases, leaving 18 bases between the germline ends. Per the germline V gene, CDR1 is SGHRS and CDR2 is YFSETQ. CDR3 length: 18 amino acids. Clones were sequenced by immunoSEQ multiplex PCR, and TCRdb holds only the in-frame ones, with some missing. The sample records 180,000 or so clones, roughly 94% being singletons. Sequenced here: peripheral blood, sampled on day 0 of AZD1222 vaccination. The receptor was isolated from an adult in good health. The V and J genes are TRBV5-1 and TRBJ1-2; D is unclear. The CDR3 coding sequence is TGCGCCAGCAGCTTGGTTGCCCAAAGCAAAACATCTAACTATGGCTACACCTTC. Translation gives CASSLVAQSKTSNYGYTF.